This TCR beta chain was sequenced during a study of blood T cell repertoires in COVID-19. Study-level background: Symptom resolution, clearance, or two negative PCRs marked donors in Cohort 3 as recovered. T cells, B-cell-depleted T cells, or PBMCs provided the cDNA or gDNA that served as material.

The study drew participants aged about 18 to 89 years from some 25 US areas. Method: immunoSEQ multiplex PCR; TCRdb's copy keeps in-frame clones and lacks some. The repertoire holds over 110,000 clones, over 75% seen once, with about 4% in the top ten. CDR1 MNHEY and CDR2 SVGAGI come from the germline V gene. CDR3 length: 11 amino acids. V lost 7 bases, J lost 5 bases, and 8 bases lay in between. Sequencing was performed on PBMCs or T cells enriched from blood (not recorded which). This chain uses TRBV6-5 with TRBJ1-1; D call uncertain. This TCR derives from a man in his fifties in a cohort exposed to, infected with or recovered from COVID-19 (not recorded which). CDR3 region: CASIGVTEAFF. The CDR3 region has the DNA TGTGCCAGCATCGGAGTTACTGAAGCTTTCTTT.